This T cell receptor beta chain was profiled in a study of blood T cell repertoires in COVID-19. Clones were sequenced by immunoSEQ multiplex PCR, and TCRdb holds only the in-frame ones, with some missing. Of 15,000 to 20,000 clones listed, 85% to 90% are singletons. V lost 2 bases, J lost 2 bases, and 6 bases stayed unmatched. CDR1 is SGHRS and CDR2 is YFSETQ in the germline V gene. The CDR3 consists of 15 residues. Input material: peripheral blood. This TCR came from a woman of 80 years or more with COVID-19, enrolled during active disease. The J gene is TRBJ1-1, the V gene TRBV5-1, with 7 bases that match TRBD1. The CDR3 is CASSFGNRGNTEAFF. In nucleotides, the CDR3 is TGCGCCAGCAGCTTTGGAAACAGGGGCAACACTGAAGCTTTCTTT.